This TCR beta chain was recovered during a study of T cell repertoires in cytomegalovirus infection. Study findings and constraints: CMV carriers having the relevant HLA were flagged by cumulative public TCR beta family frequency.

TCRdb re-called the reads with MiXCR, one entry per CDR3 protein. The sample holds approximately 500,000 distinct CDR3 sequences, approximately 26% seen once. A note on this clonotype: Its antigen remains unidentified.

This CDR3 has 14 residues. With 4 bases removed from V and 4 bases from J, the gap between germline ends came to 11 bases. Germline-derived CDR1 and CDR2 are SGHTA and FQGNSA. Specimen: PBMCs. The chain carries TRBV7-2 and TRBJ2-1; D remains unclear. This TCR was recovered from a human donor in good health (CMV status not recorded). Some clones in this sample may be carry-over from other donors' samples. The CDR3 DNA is TGTGCCAGCAGCTACTCCGACACATACAATGAGCAGTTCTTC. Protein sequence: CASSYSDTYNEQFF.